Here is one T cell receptor beta chain with its context. What it binds is not known. TCRdb reprocessed the RT-PCR reads with MiXCR, giving one entry per CDR3 protein. This sample carries 650,000 to 850,000 distinct CDR3 sequences, around 13% of them seen once, and the ten largest clones take approximately 6.5%. The entry originates in a study of response to subunit inactivated influenza vaccine. Study observations and caveats: Authors suggested each seasonal influenza vaccination recruits few new T cells.

The CDR3 covers 14 residues. Trimming took 3 bases from V and 0 from J, leaving 6 bases between them. The germline gives CDR1 LNHDA, CDR2 SQIVND (reference sequence). The sequence was collected from a man aged 50-59 years who received an inactivated influenza vaccine. The rearrangement joins TRBV19 to TRBJ2-1; D call uncertain. The sample consisted of PBMCs from blood, taken approximately 15 days before vaccination. CDR3 in amino acids: CASSMVGSYNEQFF. CDR3 nucleotides: TGTGCCAGTAGTATGGTTGGCTCCTACAATGAGCAGTTCTTC.